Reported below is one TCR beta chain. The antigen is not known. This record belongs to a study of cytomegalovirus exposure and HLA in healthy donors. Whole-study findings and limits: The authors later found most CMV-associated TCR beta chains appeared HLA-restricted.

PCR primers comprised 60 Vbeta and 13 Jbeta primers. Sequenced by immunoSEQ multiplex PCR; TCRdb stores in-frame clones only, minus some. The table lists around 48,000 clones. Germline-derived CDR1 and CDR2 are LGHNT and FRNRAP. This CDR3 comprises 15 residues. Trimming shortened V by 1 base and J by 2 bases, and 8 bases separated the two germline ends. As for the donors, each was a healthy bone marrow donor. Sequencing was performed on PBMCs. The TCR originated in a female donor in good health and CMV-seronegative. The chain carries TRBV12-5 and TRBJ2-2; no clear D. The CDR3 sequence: CASGLGHINTGELFF. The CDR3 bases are TGTGCTAGTGGTTTGGGCCACATCAACACCGGGGAGCTGTTTTTT.